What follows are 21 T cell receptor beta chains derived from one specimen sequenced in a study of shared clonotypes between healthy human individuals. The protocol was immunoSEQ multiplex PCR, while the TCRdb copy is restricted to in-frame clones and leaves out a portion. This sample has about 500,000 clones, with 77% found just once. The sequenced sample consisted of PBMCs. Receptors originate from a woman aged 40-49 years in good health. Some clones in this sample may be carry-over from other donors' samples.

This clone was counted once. CDR3 sequence: CAISDRLQETQYF. In DNA, the CDR3 is TGTGCCATCAGTGACAGGCTTCAAGAGACCCAGTACTTC. V gene TRBV10-3 combines with J gene TRBJ2-5; D not resolved. V was shortened by 3 bases and J by 2 bases, with 7 bases between the two germline ends. There are 13 residues in the CDR3. Germline values: CDR1 ENHRY, CDR2 SYGVKD.

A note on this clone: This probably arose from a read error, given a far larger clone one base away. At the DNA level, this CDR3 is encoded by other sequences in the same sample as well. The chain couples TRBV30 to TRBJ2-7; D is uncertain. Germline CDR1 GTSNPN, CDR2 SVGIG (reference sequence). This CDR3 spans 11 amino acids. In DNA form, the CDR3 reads TGTGCCCGGAGTTTACAAGGCGAGCAGTACTTC. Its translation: CARSLQGEQYF.

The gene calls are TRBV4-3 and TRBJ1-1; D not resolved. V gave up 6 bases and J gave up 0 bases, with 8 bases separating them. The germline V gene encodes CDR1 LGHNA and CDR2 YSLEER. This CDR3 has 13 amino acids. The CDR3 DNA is TGCGCCAGCAGTCTTACAGTGAACACTGAAGCTTTCTTT. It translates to CASSLTVNTEAFF.

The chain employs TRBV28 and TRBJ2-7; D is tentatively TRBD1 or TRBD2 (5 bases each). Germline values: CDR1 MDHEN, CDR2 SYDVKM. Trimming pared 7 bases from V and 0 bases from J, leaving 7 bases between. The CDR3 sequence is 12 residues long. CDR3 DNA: TGTGCCAGCATCGGGGCCTCCTACGAGCAGTACTTC. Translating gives CASIGASYEQYF.

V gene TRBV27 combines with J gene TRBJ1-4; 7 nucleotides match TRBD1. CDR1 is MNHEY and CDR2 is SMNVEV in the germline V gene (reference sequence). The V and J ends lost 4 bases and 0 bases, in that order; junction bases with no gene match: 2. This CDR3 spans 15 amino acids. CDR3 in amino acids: CASSSGTATNEKLFF. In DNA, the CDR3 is TGTGCCAGCAGTTCAGGGACAGCAACTAATGAAAAACTGTTTTTT.

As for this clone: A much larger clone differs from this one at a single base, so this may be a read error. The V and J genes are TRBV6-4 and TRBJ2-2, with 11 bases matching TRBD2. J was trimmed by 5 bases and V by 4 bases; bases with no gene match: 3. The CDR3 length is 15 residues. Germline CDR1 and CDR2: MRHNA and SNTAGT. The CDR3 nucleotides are TGTGCCAGCAGTGTAGCGGGAGGGGGAACCGGGGAGCTGTTTTTT. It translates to CASSVAGGGTGELFF.

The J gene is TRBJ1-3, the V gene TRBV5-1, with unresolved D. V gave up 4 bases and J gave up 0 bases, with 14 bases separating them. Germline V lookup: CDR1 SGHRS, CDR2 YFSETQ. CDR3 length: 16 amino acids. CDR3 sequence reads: CASSRTSTDSGNTIYF. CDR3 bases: TGCGCCAGCAGCCGAACCTCGACGGACTCTGGAAACACCATATATTTT.

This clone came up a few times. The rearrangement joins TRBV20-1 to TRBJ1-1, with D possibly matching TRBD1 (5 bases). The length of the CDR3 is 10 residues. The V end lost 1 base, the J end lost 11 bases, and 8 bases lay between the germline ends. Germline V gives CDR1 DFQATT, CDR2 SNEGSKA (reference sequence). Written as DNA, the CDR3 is TGCAGTGCTAGAGCGGGACTCGCTTTCTTT. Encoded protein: CSARAGLAFF.

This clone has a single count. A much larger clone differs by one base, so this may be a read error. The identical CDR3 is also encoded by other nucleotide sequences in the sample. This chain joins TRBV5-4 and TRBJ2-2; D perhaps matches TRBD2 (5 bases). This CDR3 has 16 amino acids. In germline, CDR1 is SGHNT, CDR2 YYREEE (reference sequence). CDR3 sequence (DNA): TGTGCCAGCAGCTTGCCGGGAAACCCAAACACCGGGGAGCTGTTCTTT. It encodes CASSLPGNPNTGELFF.

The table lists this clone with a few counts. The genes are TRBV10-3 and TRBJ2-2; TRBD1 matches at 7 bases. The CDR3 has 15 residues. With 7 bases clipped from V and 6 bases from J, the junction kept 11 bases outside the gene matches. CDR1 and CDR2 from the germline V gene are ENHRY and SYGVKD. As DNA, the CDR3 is TGTGCCATCAAAACGGCCGGCAGGGGGTCCGGGGAGCTGTTTTTT. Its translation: CAIKTAGRGSGELFF.

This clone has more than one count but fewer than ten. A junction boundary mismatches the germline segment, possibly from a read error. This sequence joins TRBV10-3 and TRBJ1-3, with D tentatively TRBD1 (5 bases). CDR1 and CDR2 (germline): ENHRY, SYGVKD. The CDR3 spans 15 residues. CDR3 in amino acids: CATRDNPGSGDTIYF. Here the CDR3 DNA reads TGTGCCACGCGAGACAACCCAGGGAGTGGAGACACCATATATTTT.

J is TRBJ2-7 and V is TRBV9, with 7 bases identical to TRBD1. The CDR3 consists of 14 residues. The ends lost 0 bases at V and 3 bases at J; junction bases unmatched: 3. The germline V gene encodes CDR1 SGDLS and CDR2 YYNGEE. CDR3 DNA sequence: TGTGCCAGCAGCGTAGCTACAGGGGTCTACGAGCAGTACTTC. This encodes CASSVATGVYEQYF.

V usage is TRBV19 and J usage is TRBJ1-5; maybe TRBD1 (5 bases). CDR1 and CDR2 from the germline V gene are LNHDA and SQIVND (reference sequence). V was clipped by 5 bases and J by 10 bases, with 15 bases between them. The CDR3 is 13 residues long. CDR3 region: CASSPGGISPQHF. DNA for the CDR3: TGTGCCAGTAGTCCGGGGGGGATCAGCCCCCAGCATTTT.

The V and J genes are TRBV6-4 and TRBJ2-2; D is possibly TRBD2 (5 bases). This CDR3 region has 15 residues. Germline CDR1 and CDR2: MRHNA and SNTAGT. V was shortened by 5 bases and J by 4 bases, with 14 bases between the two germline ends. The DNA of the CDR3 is TGTGCCAGCAGTACGGACTCGACACCCACCGGGGAGCTGTTTTTT. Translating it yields CASSTDSTPTGELFF.

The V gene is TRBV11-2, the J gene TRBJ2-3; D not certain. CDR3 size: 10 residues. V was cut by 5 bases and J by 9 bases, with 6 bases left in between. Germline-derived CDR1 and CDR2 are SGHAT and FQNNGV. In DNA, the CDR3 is TGTGCCAGCAGCGTACGCACGCAGTATTTT. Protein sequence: CASSVRTQYF.

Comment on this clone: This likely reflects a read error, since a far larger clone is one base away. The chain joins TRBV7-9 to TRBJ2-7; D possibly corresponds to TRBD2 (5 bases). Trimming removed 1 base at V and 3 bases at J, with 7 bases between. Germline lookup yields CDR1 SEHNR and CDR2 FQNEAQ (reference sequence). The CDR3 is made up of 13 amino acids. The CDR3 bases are TGTGCCAGCAGCTTAGAACTAGACTACGAGCAGTACTTC. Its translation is CASSLELDYEQYF. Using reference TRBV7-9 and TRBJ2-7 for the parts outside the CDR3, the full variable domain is DTGVSQNPRHKITKRGQNVTFRCDPISEHNRLYWYRQTLGQGPEFLTYFQNEAQLEKSRLLSDRFSAERPKGSFSTLEIQRTEQGDSAMYLCASSLELDYEQYFGPGTRLTVT.

CDR3 DNA: TGCAGCGTTACCCCGGGGGACTACCTATTAGTCTACGAGCAGTACTTC. Its translation is CSVTPGDYLLVYEQYF. The chain carries TRBV29-1 and TRBJ2-7; TRBD2 agrees at 7 bases. V gave up 5 bases and J gave up 3 bases; unmatched junction bases: 16. CDR3 length equals 16 residues. The germline CDR1 and CDR2 sequences are SQVTM and ANQGSEA.

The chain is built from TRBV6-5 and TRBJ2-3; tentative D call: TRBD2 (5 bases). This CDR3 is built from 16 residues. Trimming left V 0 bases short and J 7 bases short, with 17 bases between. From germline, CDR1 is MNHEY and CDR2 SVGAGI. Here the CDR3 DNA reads TGTGCCAGCAGTTACTCGCAAACTAGTCCGGGGTATACGCAGTATTTT. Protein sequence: CASSYSQTSPGYTQYF.

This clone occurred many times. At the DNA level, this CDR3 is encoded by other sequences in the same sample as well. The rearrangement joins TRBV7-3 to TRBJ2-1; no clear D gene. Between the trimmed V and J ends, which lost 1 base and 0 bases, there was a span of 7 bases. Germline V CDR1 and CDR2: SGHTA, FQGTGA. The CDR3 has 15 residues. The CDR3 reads CASSLSPSSYNEQFF. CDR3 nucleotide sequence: TGTGCCAGCAGCTTAAGTCCCAGCTCCTACAATGAGCAGTTCTTC.

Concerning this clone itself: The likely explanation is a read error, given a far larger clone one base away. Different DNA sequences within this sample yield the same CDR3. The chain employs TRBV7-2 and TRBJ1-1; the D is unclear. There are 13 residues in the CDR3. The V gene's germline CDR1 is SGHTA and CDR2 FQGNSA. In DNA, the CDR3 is TGTGCCAGCAGCTTAGCAGGGAGGACTGAGGCTTTCTTT. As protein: CASSLAGRTEAFF.

CDR3 sequence reads: CASSQALLAGGPTEQFF. The CDR3 DNA reads TGCGCCAGCAGCCAAGCCCTACTAGCGGGAGGACCAACTGAGCAGTTCTTC. This chain connects TRBV4-3 to TRBJ2-1; TRBD2 aligns across 12 bases. J lost 9 bases, V lost 1 base, and 10 bases had no gene match. The germline V gene has CDR1 LGHNA and CDR2 YSLEER. The length of the CDR3 is 17 residues.